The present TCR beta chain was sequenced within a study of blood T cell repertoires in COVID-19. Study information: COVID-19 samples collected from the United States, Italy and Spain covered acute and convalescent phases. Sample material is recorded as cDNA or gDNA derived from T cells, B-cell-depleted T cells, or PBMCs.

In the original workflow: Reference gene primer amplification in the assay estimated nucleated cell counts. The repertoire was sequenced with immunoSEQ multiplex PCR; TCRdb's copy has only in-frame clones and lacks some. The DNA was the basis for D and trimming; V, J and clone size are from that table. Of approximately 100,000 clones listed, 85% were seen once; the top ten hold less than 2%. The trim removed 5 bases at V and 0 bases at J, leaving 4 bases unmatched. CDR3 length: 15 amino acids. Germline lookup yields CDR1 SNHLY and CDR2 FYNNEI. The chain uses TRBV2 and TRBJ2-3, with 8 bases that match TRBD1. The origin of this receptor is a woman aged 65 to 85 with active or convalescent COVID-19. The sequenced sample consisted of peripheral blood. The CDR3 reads CASSTDRASTDTQYF. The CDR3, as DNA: TGTGCCAGCAGTACGGACAGGGCTAGCACAGATACGCAGTATTTT.